The rows below give T cell receptor beta chains drawn from one sample of a study of blood T cells in healthy people across ages. One entry per CDR3 protein results from TCRdb running MiXCR on the 5' RACE reads. The sample records around 1.5 million distinct CDR3 sequences, roughly 60% being singletons. The sequenced sample was blood. The receptors shown here come from a man between 18 and 35 years old in good health. The CDR3 runs from the conserved cysteine through the conserved F or W.

V | CDR3
TRBV5-1 | CASSLEQWGPSYEQYF
TRBV3-1 | CASSQDRPGGPYNEQFF
TRBV4-2 | CASSQDDSGVRLSAYTF
TRBV2 | CASSGQGAPQETQYF
TRBV3-1 | CASSPAGRTQETQYF
TRBV27 | CASSPATGGLTYTF
TRBV4-1 | CASSQATGDPQETQYF
TRBV3-1 | CASSRVPEYEQYF
TRBV6-1 | CARRPGGYNEQFF
TRBV12-3/TRBV12-4 | CASSFLGLGYNEQFF
TRBV4-1 | CASSHPTFAQETQYF
TRBV7-9 | CAKGFGETQYF
TRBV21-1 | CASSKVGTSGNNEQFF
TRBV20-1 | CSASDTSGAYNEQFF
TRBV20-1 | CSAGDRGNNQPQHF
TRBV4-3 | CASSHDFYTQYF
TRBV9 | CASSGGGVEAFF
TRBV12-3/TRBV12-4 | CASSRNMNTEAFF
TRBV4-1 | CASSPEREVTQYF
TRBV20-1 | CSAPGPWSTDTQYF
TRBV2 | CASTPGLEGYEQYF
TRBV12-5 | CASVGVPYYEQYF
TRBV4-1 | CASSQDLGQGYYEQYF
TRBV3-1 | CASATQGARVDTQYF
TRBV4-3 | CASSQDPISGGYNEQYF
TRBV20-1 | CSAALTGTQNTGELFF
TRBV6-4 | CASSPGTDNPYHGYTF
TRBV29-1 | CSVVRAWTEAFF
TRBV7-7 | CASSPDQRAKETQYF
TRBV27 | CASSITRGRAYEQYF
TRBV6-1 | CASSEGSEVLQETQYF
TRBV20-1 | CSASPRPVTQETQYF
TRBV4-1 | CASSQVGPGTGNQPQHF
TRBV7-9 | CASSSPGVYGYTF
TRBV29-1 | CSGRRQGNYNEQFF
TRBV7-2 | CASSLTIPTGYEQFF
TRBV27 | CASRGSSADTQYF
TRBV5-1 | CASSRGREVPDTQYF
TRBV12-3/TRBV12-4 | CASSLNRQITEAFF
TRBV20-1 | CSLHQTVQGLYTQYF
TRBV20-1 | CSARDFGPSSYNSPLHF
TRBV27 | CASGPVSPPDTQYF
TRBV2 | CASSEWSNQPQHF
TRBV6-2/TRBV6-3 | CDSSSVDRSNEQFF
TRBV27 | CASSLRLAVFGEDTQYF
TRBV4-3 | CASSHSGTGYSGANVLTF
TRBV7-9 | CASSLVGGGDNEQFF
TRBV6-1 | CASSEAGIGELFF
TRBV28 | CASSFGLAGSYFTDTQYF
TRBV20-1 | CSAPTGSREQYF